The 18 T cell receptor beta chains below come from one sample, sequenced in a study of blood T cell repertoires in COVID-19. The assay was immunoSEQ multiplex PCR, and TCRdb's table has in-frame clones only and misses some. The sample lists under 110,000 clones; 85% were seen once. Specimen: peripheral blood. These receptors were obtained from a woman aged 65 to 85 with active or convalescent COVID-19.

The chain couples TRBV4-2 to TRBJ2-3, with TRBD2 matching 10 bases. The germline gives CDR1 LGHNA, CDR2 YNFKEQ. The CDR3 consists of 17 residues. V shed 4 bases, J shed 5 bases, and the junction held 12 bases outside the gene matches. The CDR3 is CASSPLLRTSGGDTQYF. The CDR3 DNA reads TGTGCCAGCAGCCCCCTCCTCCGGACTAGCGGTGGAGATACGCAGTATTTT.

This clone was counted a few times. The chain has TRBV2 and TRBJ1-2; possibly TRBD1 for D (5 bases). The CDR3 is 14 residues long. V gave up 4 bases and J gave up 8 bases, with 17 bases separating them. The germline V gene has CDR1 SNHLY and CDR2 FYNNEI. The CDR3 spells CASSVNQGIDGYTF. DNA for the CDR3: TGTGCCAGCAGTGTCAACCAGGGAATTGACGGCTACACCTTC. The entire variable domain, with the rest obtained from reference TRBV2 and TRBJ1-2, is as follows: EPEVTQTPSHQVTQMGQEVILRCVPISNHLYFYWYRQILGQKVEFLVSFYNNEISEKSEIFDDQFSVERPDGSNFTLKIRSTKLEDSAMYFCASSVNQGIDGYTFGSGTRLTVV.

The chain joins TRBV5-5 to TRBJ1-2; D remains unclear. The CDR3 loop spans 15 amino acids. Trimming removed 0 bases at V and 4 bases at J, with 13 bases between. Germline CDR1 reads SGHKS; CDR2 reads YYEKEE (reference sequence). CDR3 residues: CASSLGSQAFYGYTF. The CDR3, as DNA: TGTGCCAGCAGCTTGGGCTCGCAGGCCTTCTATGGCTACACCTTC. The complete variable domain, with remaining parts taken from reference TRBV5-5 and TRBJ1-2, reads DAGVTQSPTHLIKTRGQQVTLRCSPISGHKSVSWYQQVLGQGPQFIFQYYEKEERGRGNFPDRFSARQFPNYSSELNVNALLLGDSALYLCASSLGSQAFYGYTFGSGTRLTVV.

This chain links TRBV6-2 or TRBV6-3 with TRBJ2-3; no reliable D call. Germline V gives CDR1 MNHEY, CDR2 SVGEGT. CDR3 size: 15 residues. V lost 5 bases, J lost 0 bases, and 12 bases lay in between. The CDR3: CASSPLGASTDTQYF. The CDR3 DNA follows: TGTGCCAGCAGTCCCCTAGGTGCTAGCACAGATACGCAGTATTTT.

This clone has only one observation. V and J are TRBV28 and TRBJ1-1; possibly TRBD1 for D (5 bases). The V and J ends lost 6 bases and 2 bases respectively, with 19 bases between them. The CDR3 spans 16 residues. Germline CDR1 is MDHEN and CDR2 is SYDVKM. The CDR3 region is CASRGMLRGFNTEAFF. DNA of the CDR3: TGTGCCAGCAGAGGAATGTTACGGGGGTTCAACACTGAAGCTTTCTTT.

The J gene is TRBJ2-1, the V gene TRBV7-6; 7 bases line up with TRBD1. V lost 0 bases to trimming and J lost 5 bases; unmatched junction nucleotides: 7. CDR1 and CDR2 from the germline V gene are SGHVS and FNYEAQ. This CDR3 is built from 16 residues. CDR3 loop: CASSLARAGGDNEQFF. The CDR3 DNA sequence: TGTGCCAGCAGCTTAGCCCGTGCAGGGGGTGACAATGAGCAGTTCTTC.

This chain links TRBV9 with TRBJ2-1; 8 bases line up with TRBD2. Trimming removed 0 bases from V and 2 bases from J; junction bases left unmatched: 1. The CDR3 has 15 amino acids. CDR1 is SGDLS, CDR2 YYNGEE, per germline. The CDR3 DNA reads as TGTGCCAGCAGCGTAGCGGGGGGGCCCTACAATGAGCAGTTCTTC. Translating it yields CASSVAGGPYNEQFF.

Here the CDR3 reads CASSARTSQETQYF. CDR3 nucleotide sequence: TGTGCCAGCAGTGCCCGGACATCCCAAGAGACCCAGTACTTC. The chain couples TRBV6-2 or TRBV6-3 to TRBJ2-5, with D perhaps TRBD1 (5 bases). V lost 5 bases and J lost 1, with 11 bases in between. Germline V gene lookup returns CDR1 MNHEY and CDR2 SVGEGT. The CDR3 has 14 amino acids.

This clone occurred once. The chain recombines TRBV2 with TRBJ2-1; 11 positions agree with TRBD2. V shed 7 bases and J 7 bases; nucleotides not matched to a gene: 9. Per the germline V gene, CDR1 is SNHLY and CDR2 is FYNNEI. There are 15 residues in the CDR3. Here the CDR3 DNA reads TGTGCCAGCATGCCGGGACTAGCGGTCACAAATGAGCAGTTCTTC. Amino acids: CASMPGLAVTNEQFF.

The CDR3 loop is CSASLPGLTYEQYF. The CDR3 DNA reads as TGCAGTGCTAGTCTCCCCGGTCTCACCTACGAGCAGTACTTC. The genes are TRBV20-1 and TRBJ2-7; D not resolved. Looked up from germline, CDR1 is DFQATT and CDR2 is SNEGSKA (reference sequence). The CDR3 is made up of 14 amino acids. The V end was cut by 3 bases, the J end by 2 bases, with 14 bases between.

CDR3: CASRQGTGGKTQYF. CDR3 nucleotide sequence: TGTGCCAGCAGACAGGGGACAGGGGGCAAGACCCAGTACTTC. The chain links TRBV27 to TRBJ2-5, with 12 bases that match TRBD1. This CDR3 contains 14 residues. Per the germline V gene, CDR1 is MNHEY and CDR2 is SMNVEV (reference sequence). V was pared by 6 bases and J by 6 bases, with 5 bases of the junction left unmatched.

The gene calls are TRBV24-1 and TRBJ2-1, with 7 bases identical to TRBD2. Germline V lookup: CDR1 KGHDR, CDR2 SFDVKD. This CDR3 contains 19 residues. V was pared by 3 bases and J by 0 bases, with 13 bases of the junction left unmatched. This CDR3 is CATSDPGRGGRGSYNEQFF. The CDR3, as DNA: TGTGCCACCAGTGATCCAGGCAGAGGCGGGAGAGGCTCCTACAATGAGCAGTTCTTC.

As DNA, the CDR3 is TGCGCCAGCAGCTCGACCCAGGGGGCGGCTGAAGCTTTCTTT. Protein sequence: CASSSTQGAAEAFF. This chain joins TRBV5-1 and TRBJ1-1, with 8 bases identical to TRBD1. Germline CDR1 is SGHRS and CDR2 is YFSETQ. Losses at the gene ends were 3 bases for V and 6 bases for J; bases not matched to a gene: 7. The CDR3 spans 14 residues.

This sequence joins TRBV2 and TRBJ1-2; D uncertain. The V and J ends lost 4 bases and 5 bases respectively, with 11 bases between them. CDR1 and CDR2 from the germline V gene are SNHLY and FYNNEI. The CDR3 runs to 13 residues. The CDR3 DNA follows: TGTGCCAGCAGTGCTGGCGGTCAATATGGCTACACCTTC. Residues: CASSAGGQYGYTF. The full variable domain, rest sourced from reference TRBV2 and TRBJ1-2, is EPEVTQTPSHQVTQMGQEVILRCVPISNHLYFYWYRQILGQKVEFLVSFYNNEISEKSEIFDDQFSVERPDGSNFTLKIRSTKLEDSAMYFCASSAGGQYGYTFGSGTRLTVV.

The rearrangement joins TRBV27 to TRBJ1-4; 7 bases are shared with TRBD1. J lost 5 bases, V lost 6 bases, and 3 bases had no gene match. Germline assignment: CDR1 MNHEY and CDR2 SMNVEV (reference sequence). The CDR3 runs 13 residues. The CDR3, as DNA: TGTGCCAGCAGACGGGGACAGAATGAAAAACTGTTTTTT. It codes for CASRRGQNEKLFF.

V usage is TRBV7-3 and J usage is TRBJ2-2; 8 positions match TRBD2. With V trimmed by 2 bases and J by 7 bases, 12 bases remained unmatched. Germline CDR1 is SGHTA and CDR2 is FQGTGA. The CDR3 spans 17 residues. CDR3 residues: CASSLGSGGRRSGELFF. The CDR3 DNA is TGTGCCAGCAGCTTAGGAAGCGGGGGTCGTCGCAGCGGGGAGCTGTTTTTT.

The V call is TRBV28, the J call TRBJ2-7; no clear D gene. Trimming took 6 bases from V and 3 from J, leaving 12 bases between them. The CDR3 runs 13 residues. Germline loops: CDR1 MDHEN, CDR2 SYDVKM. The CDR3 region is CASSQIQIYEQYF. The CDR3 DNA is TGTGCCAGCAGCCAAATACAGATCTACGAGCAGTACTTC.

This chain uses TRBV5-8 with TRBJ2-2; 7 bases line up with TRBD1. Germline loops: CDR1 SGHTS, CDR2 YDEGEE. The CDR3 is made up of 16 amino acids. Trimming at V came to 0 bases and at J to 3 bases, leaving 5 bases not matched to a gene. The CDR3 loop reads CASSLVTGIDTGELFF. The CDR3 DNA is TGTGCCAGCAGCTTGGTGACAGGGATAGACACCGGGGAGCTGTTTTTT.